The T cell receptor beta chain described here comes from a study of shared clonotypes between healthy human individuals. This CDR3 region has 15 residues. V was cut by 6 bases and J by 0 bases, with 11 bases left in between. Germline CDR1 is MDHEN and CDR2 is SYDVKM. Points on this clone: Its target is not known.

Clones were sequenced by immunoSEQ multiplex PCR, and TCRdb holds only the in-frame ones, with some missing. The top ten clones hold roughly 0.15% of a sample with a few million clones, 85% to 95% of them seen once. Whole-study results and caveats: Represented diversity, genetic and exposure-history alike, was limited by few donors. Around 5.3% of naive CD4 clonotypes were shared across four donors.

The study separated CD4+ cells into CD45RA+ naive and CD45RA-negative memory subsets. The source material was naive CD4+ T cells sorted from blood. Subset given: CD45RA+ positively selected. This rearrangement joins TRBV28 to TRBJ1-4; tentatively, D is TRBD1 (6 bases). The receptor's source is a man aged 18 to 29 in good health. DNA for the CDR3: TGTGCCAGCAGGGGGGGGGCAGCAACTAATGAAAAACTGTTTTTT. Protein sequence: CASRGGAATNEKLFF.